This T cell receptor (beta chain) is drawn from a study of siplizumab effects on memory and regulatory T cells. Some clones are missing from TCRdb's copy, which holds only in-frame ones; the method was immunoSEQ multiplex PCR. Among 70,000 to 95,000 clones, roughly 96% were seen once, and the ten largest hold under 0.04%. About this clone itself: The antigen is undetermined.

This CDR3 is built from 15 residues. V was pared by 4 bases and J by 2 bases, with 18 bases between. Germline V gene data show CDR1 as SQVTM and CDR2 as ANQGSEA. Study conclusions and caveats: A naive or memory phenotype could not be assigned to roughly 75-96% of the proliferating CD4+ or CD8+ clones.

Unstimulated TEMRA, naive, memory and effector memory subsets were sequenced in a few donor pairs. The clonotype originates from a human donor in good health. V usage is TRBV29-1 and J usage is TRBJ2-7, with D perhaps TRBD1 or TRBD2 (5 bases each). Sequencing was done on a sample of naive CD4+ T cells sorted from blood. The CDR3 coding sequence is TGCAGCGTTGTGACGGGGCAGGGCACCCCCTACGAGCAGTACTTC. This codes for CSVVTGQGTPYEQYF.